The present TCR beta chain was sequenced within a study of OX40 agonist ivuxolimab in advanced cancers. Sequenced by immunoSEQ multiplex PCR; TCRdb stores in-frame clones only, minus some. The table records about 80,000 clones, about 88% of them present only once. In its sample, this clone was seen a few times. Germline-derived CDR1 and CDR2 are SGHRS and YFSETQ. The CDR3 runs to 17 residues. Trimming cost V 0 bases and J 3 bases, with 15 bases left between them. The sequence was obtained from an adult with an advanced solid tumor such as melanoma, head and neck, liver or kidney cancer. The J gene is TRBJ2-2, the V gene TRBV5-1; perhaps TRBD1 as D (6 bases). The sequenced sample was CD4+ or CD8+ T cells sorted from blood, obtained in a trial of the OX40 agonist ivuxolimab. The CDR3 region is CASSLGSGGFHTGELFF. The DNA of the CDR3 is TGCGCCAGCAGCTTGGGTAGTGGGGGCTTCCACACCGGGGAGCTGTTTTTT.